The clone carrying this T cell receptor beta chain was seen repeatedly, ten times or more. Its antigen is still unknown. These data originate in a study of T cells after yellow fever vaccination. Broader study findings: Compared with primary, the secondary response was weaker and peaked at day 5, not 15.

TCRdb re-called the 5' RACE reads with MiXCR, one entry per CDR3 protein. The sample comprises more than 300,000 distinct CDR3 sequences, about 4.5% of which are singletons, and roughly a fifth rests with the top ten. Germline values: CDR1 SGHRS, CDR2 YFSETQ. The J segment lost 5 bases and the V segment lost 4 bases, leaving 11 bases of the junction unmatched. This CDR3 has 17 amino acids. The specimen was PBMCs, collected 15 days after the yellow fever booster vaccination. This clonotype originated in a man aged 18 to 29 who received the YFV17D yellow fever vaccine. The chain carries TRBV5-1 and TRBJ1-6, with TRBD1 matching 8 bases. The DNA for the CDR3 is TGCGCCAGCAGCGTCCGACAGGGGCCAGGGAATAATTCACCCCTCCACTTT. This translates into CASSVRQGPGNNSPLHF.